The 30 T cell receptor beta chains listed next were all sequenced from one sample in a study of technical replicates of blood from several donors. Some clones are missing from TCRdb's copy, which holds only in-frame ones; the method was immunoSEQ multiplex PCR. The table includes tens of thousands of clones, approximately 91% detected once. The sample was T cells isolated from PBMCs. All receptors come from a human donor in good health.

V is TRBV29-1 and J is TRBJ2-1; 9 bases agree with TRBD2. CDR3 size: 14 residues. CDR1 SQVTM and CDR2 ANQGSEA come from the germline V gene. V lost 3 bases and J lost 4; bases outside the gene matches: 4. Here the CDR3 reads CSVEASGKYNEQFF. The CDR3 DNA is TGCAGCGTTGAGGCTAGCGGGAAATACAATGAGCAGTTCTTC.

This chain connects TRBV28 to TRBJ1-4; D is ambiguous. Looked up from germline, CDR1 is MDHEN and CDR2 is SYDVKM. V lost 5 bases, J lost 5 bases, and 12 bases lay in between. CDR3 size: 14 residues. The CDR3 sequence: CASSPSTINEKLFF. The CDR3 coding sequence is TGTGCCAGCAGTCCCTCGACTATCAATGAAAAACTGTTTTTT.

The V and J genes are TRBV27 and TRBJ2-7, with D maybe TRBD1 (5 bases). Trimming removed 6 bases at V and 4 bases at J, with 13 bases between. Germline loops: CDR1 MNHEY, CDR2 SMNVEV (reference sequence). CDR3 size: 13 residues. The CDR3 DNA follows: TGTGCCAGCAGGGGCAGGGCTAGTTACGAGCAGTACTTC. This sequence encodes CASRGRASYEQYF.

This clone appeared a few times. The gene calls are TRBV5-6 and TRBJ2-2, with 8 bases lining up with TRBD1. Germline-derived CDR1 and CDR2 are SGHDT and YYEEEE. The V and J ends lost 4 bases and 5 bases, in that order; junction bases with no gene match: 10. The CDR3 contains 16 residues. CDR3 DNA sequence: TGTGCCAGCAGCCCGATCAGGGGGCGAAGGACCGGGGAGCTGTTTTTT. Translated: CASSPIRGRRTGELFF.

The chain has TRBV5-1 and TRBJ1-1, with D unresolved. This CDR3 has 13 residues. V lost 1 base and J 7 bases, leaving 11 bases between the germline ends. CDR1 is SGHRS and CDR2 is YFSETQ in the germline V gene. The CDR3 loop reads CASSLYGEGEAFF. CDR3 coding DNA: TGCGCCAGCAGCTTGTACGGTGAGGGTGAAGCTTTCTTT.

This chain joins TRBV5-4 and TRBJ2-3; weak D call: TRBD1 (5 bases). The germline V and J ends were trimmed by 0 bases and 3 bases, with 11 bases remaining between them. The germline V gene encodes CDR1 SGHNT and CDR2 YYREEE (reference sequence). This CDR3 comprises 15 residues. CDR3 sequence reads: CASSLEGKSTDTQYF. CDR3 DNA: TGTGCCAGCAGCTTGGAGGGGAAATCAACAGATACGCAGTATTTT. The full variable domain, in which reference TRBV5-4 and TRBJ2-3 provide the parts outside the CDR3, is ETGVTQSPTHLIKTRGQQVTLRCSSQSGHNTVSWYQQALGQGPQFIFQYYREEENGRGNFPPRFSGLQFPNYSSELNVNALELDDSALYLCASSLEGKSTDTQYFGPGTRLTVL.

The CDR3 here is CASSEGLGEGQETQYF. CDR3 nucleotide sequence: TGTGCCAGCAGCGAAGGACTAGGCGAGGGTCAAGAGACCCAGTACTTC. The chain has TRBV9 and TRBJ2-5, with 7 bases lining up with TRBD2. The J segment lost 2 bases and the V segment lost 3 bases, leaving 10 bases of the junction unmatched. The CDR3 is made up of 16 amino acids. CDR1 is SGDLS and CDR2 is YYNGEE in the germline V gene. Full variable domain (outside the CDR3, taken from reference TRBV9 and TRBJ2-5): DSGVTQTPKHLITATGQRVTLRCSPRSGDLSVYWYQQSLDQGLQFLIQYYNGEERAKGNILERFSAQQFPDLHSELNLSSLELGDSALYFCASSEGLGEGQETQYFGPGTRLLVL.

This clone was recorded once. CDR3 bases: TGTGCCTGGAGTGTACACAGGGATGGCTACACCTTC. Amino acids: CAWSVHRDGYTF. The chain couples TRBV30 to TRBJ1-2, with a possible D match to TRBD1 (6 bases). The germline gives CDR1 GTSNPN, CDR2 SVGIG (reference sequence). This CDR3 comprises 12 residues. Trimming removed 0 bases from V and 6 bases from J, with 8 bases in between.

This CDR3 reads CASSPTDRPYEQYF. As DNA, the CDR3 is TGTGCCAGTAGTCCTACTGACAGACCCTACGAGCAGTACTTC. The chain recombines TRBV19 with TRBJ2-7; perhaps TRBD1 as D (5 bases). Trimming took 5 bases from V and 2 from J, leaving 13 bases between them. Germline V gives CDR1 LNHDA, CDR2 SQIVND (reference sequence). The CDR3 totals 14 residues.

The chain combines TRBV9 with TRBJ2-3; 12 bases are shared with TRBD1. CDR1 SGDLS and CDR2 YYNGEE come from the germline V gene. V gave up 4 bases and J gave up 3 bases; unmatched junction bases: 9. There are 17 residues in the CDR3. The CDR3 DNA sequence: TGTGCCAGCAGCCCACCTGGGACAGGGGGCATAACAGATACGCAGTATTTT. It is translated as CASSPPGTGGITDTQYF.

The genes are TRBV2 and TRBJ2-3; 8 nucleotides line up with TRBD2. Germline-derived CDR1 and CDR2 are SNHLY and FYNNEI. The CDR3 spans 15 residues. The junction had 6 bases not matched to a gene; V was cut back by 4 bases and J by 3 bases. The CDR3 region is CASSGLGTSTDTQYF. The CDR3, as DNA: TGTGCCAGCAGTGGGCTCGGGACTAGTACAGATACGCAGTATTTT.

This chain connects TRBV10-3 to TRBJ1-4; D might be TRBD1 (5 bases). Trimming removed 0 bases from V and 3 bases from J, with 11 bases in between. The CDR3 length is 16 residues. Germline values: CDR1 ENHRY, CDR2 SYGVKD. The CDR3 nucleotides read TGTGCCATCAGTGAGTCGTGGGGCCCTTCTAATGAAAAACTGTTTTTT. It is translated as CAISESWGPSNEKLFF.

This chain connects TRBV6-5 to TRBJ2-3, with TRBD2 identical over 10 bases. Germline lookup yields CDR1 MNHEY and CDR2 SVGAGI. Trimming at V came to 6 bases and at J to 6 bases, leaving 9 bases not matched to a gene. The CDR3 consists of 15 residues. The CDR3 DNA reads as TGTGCCAGCAGGGACTTAGCGGGAGGAGGTGATACGCAGTATTTT. Translated: CASRDLAGGGDTQYF.

This chain links TRBV11-2 with TRBJ2-1; possibly TRBD2 for D (6 bases). Germline CDR1 is SGHAT and CDR2 is FQNNGV. V was cut by 3 bases and J by 5 bases, with 14 bases left in between. There are 15 residues in the CDR3. The chain's CDR3 is CASSFRGEAHNEQFF. CDR3 DNA: TGTGCCAGCAGCTTCAGAGGGGAGGCACACAATGAGCAGTTCTTC.

This clone was recorded only once. The chain is built from TRBV29-1 and TRBJ2-7; possible D gene TRBD2, 6 bases. The ends were cut back, 8 bases at V and 4 bases at J, with 21 bases in the middle. Per germline, CDR1 SQVTM and CDR2 ANQGSEA. The CDR3 length is 14 residues. The CDR3 region has the DNA TGCAGCCTAAAAGCTAGGACTACGAAGTACGAGCAGTACTTC. Protein: CSLKARTTKYEQYF.

This chain uses TRBV10-3 with TRBJ1-2; TRBD1 agrees at 7 bases. Germline values: CDR1 ENHRY, CDR2 SYGVKD. The CDR3 sequence is 14 residues long. Losses at the gene ends were 6 bases for V and 1 base for J; bases not matched to a gene: 5. The CDR3 DNA follows: TGTGCCATCAGGGCCGGGACAGATAACTATGGCTACACCTTC. It codes for CAIRAGTDNYGYTF.

The V call is TRBV9, the J call TRBJ2-1; 11 nucleotides line up with TRBD2. This CDR3 region has 17 residues. Germline trimming cut 0 bases from V and 2 bases from J; bases unmatched to any gene: 4. In germline, CDR1 is SGDLS, CDR2 YYNGEE. The CDR3 sequence: CASSVEGTSGPYNEQFF. Here the CDR3 DNA reads TGTGCCAGCAGCGTAGAGGGGACTAGCGGCCCCTACAATGAGCAGTTCTTC.

The chain joins TRBV4-3 to TRBJ1-6; 7 nucleotides match TRBD1. The ends lost 3 bases at V and 6 bases at J; junction bases unmatched: 5. The CDR3 has 15 residues. CDR1 and CDR2 (germline): LGHNA, YSLEER. CDR3 region: CASSQTGYPNSPLHF. Written as DNA, the CDR3 is TGCGCCAGCAGCCAGACAGGGTATCCTAATTCACCCCTCCACTTT.

The gene calls are TRBV29-1 and TRBJ1-1, with TRBD1 matching over 8 bases. The CDR3 has 13 residues. With V trimmed by 6 bases and J by 2 bases, 5 bases remained unmatched. Germline V gene lookup returns CDR1 SQVTM and CDR2 ANQGSEA. The CDR3: CSVPGQANTEAFF. The DNA for the CDR3 is TGCAGCGTGCCGGGACAGGCTAACACTGAAGCTTTCTTT.

The V call is TRBV30, the J call TRBJ2-7, with 8 bases identical to TRBD2. J lost 11 bases, V lost 4 bases, and 19 bases had no gene match. Germline V lookup: CDR1 GTSNPN, CDR2 SVGIG (reference sequence). This CDR3 comprises 15 residues. This CDR3 reads CAWKVSDGVSGSEYF. The DNA of the CDR3 is TGTGCCTGGAAAGTTTCCGACGGAGTAAGCGGGAGCGAGTACTTC.

The chain couples TRBV14 to TRBJ2-1; possibly TRBD2 for D (6 bases). CDR1 and CDR2 (germline): SGHDN, FVKESK. V lost 5 bases, J lost 3 bases, and 17 bases lay in between. This CDR3 has 16 amino acids. The CDR3 sequence: CASSWTGAGYYNEQFF. The CDR3 nucleotides are TGTGCCAGCAGCTGGACTGGGGCGGGATACTACAATGAGCAGTTCTTC.

The chain is built from TRBV6-1 and TRBJ2-3; D ambiguous. CDR3 length equals 16 residues. Deletions cut 0 bases from V and 2 bases from J, with 12 bases between. CDR1 is MNHNS and CDR2 is SASEGT in the germline V gene. The CDR3 sequence: CASSEAWATFTDTQYF. CDR3 DNA: TGTGCCAGCAGTGAAGCGTGGGCTACTTTCACAGATACGCAGTATTTT.

The chain employs TRBV23-1 and TRBJ2-3, with D possibly TRBD2 on 6 matching bases. TRBV23-1 is labeled an ORF, and its function is uncertain. The CDR3 runs 14 residues. Trimming pared 4 bases from V and 1 base from J, leaving 9 bases between. CDR3 in DNA: TGCGCCAGCAGTCTGAGGGAGGGCACAGATACGCAGTATTTT. Translating it yields CASSLREGTDTQYF.

V usage is TRBV9 and J usage is TRBJ1-3; D gene unclear. This CDR3 region has 15 residues. CDR1 is SGDLS, CDR2 YYNGEE, per germline. V was shortened by 3 bases and J by 2 bases, with 12 bases between the two germline ends. CDR3 in amino acids: CASSAYSPAGNTIYF. The CDR3 DNA is TGTGCCAGCAGCGCCTACAGTCCTGCTGGAAACACCATATATTTT.

The rearrangement uses TRBV11-3 and TRBJ1-1; D not resolved. The CDR3 has 15 residues. V lost 4 bases, J lost 1 base, and 13 bases lay in between. Germline loops: CDR1 SGHNT, CDR2 YENEEA. Written as DNA, the CDR3 is TGTGCCAGCAGCTCTCTCTACCAAAAGAACACTGAAGCTTTCTTT. Its protein is CASSSLYQKNTEAFF.

The V call is TRBV2, the J call TRBJ2-3; D call uncertain. The germline gives CDR1 SNHLY, CDR2 FYNNEI. Trimming removed 4 bases at V and 6 bases at J, with 11 bases between. The CDR3 is 13 residues long. CDR3 DNA sequence: TGTGCCAGCAGTGGTACCGGGTTTGATACGCAGTATTTT. This sequence encodes CASSGTGFDTQYF.

CDR3 sequence reads: CASSLVPSIEEKLFF. CDR3 sequence (DNA): TGTGCCAGCAGCTTAGTCCCGAGCATAGAGGAAAAACTGTTTTTT. The V and J genes are TRBV7-9 and TRBJ1-4; D uncertain. CDR3 size: 15 residues. Between the trimmed V and J ends, which lost 1 base and 8 bases, there was a span of 14 bases. Looked up from germline, CDR1 is SEHNR and CDR2 is FQNEAQ (reference sequence).

The rearrangement uses TRBV18 and TRBJ2-1; possibly TRBD2 for D (6 bases). CDR3 length: 16 amino acids. Looked up from germline, CDR1 is KGHSH and CDR2 is LQKENI. Trimming took 6 bases from V and 5 from J, leaving 20 bases between them. The CDR3 nucleotides are TGTGCCAGCTCGCCGGCAGACCGCGGGGTTAACAATGAGCAGTTCTTC. It specifies CASSPADRGVNNEQFF.

J is TRBJ2-7 and V is TRBV4-1; possibly TRBD2 for D (5 bases). V was pared by 1 base and J by 3 bases, with 13 bases between. The CDR3 is 15 residues long. In germline, CDR1 is MGHRA, CDR2 YSYEKL. The CDR3 DNA follows: TGCGCCAGCAGCCAAGTCTCGGGAAGGAGCTACGAGCAGTACTTC. Amino acids: CASSQVSGRSYEQYF.

This clone was found once. The V gene is TRBV4-1, the J gene TRBJ1-4, with 7 nucleotides matching TRBD1. CDR1 MGHRA and CDR2 YSYEKL come from the germline V gene. Trimming at V came to 6 bases and at J to 5 bases, leaving 6 bases not matched to a gene. The CDR3 is 14 residues long. CDR3 in amino acids: CASRLGQANEKLFF. In DNA form, the CDR3 reads TGCGCCAGCAGGCTCGGACAGGCGAATGAAAAACTGTTTTTT.